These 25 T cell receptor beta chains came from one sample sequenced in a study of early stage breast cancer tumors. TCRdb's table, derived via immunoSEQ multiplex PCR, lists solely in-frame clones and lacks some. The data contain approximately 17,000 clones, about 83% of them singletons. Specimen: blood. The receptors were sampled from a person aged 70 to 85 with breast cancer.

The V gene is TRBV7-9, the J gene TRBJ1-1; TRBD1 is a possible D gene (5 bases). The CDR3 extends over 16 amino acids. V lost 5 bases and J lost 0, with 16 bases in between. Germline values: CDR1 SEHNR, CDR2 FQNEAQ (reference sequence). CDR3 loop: CASSRTSGVLNTEAFF. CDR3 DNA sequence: TGTGCCAGCAGCAGGACCTCGGGGGTCCTGAACACTGAAGCTTTCTTT.

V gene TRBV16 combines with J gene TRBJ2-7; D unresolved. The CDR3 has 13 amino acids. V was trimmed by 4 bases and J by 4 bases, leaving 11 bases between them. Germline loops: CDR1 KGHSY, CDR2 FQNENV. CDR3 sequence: CASSPYRTYEQYF. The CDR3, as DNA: TGTGCCAGCAGCCCTTACCGTACATACGAGCAGTACTTC.

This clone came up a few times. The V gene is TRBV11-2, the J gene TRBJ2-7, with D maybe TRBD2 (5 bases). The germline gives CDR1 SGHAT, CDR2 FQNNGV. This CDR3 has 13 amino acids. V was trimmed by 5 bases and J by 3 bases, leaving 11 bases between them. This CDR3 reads CASSRGAGYEQYF. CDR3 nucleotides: TGTGCCAGCAGCCGGGGAGCCGGCTACGAGCAGTACTTC.

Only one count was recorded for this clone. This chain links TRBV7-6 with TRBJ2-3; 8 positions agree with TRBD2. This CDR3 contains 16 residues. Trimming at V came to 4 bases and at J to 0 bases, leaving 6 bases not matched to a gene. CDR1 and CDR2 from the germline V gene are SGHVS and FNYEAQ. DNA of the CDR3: TGTGCCAGCAGCTACCTCGGGGGGGATAGCACAGATACGCAGTATTTT. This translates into CASSYLGGDSTDTQYF.

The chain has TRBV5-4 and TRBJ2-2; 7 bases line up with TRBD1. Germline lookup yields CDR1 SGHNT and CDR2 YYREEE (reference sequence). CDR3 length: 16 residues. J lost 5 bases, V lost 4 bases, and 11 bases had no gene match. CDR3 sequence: CASSPIPGQTTGELFF. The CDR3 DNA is TGTGCCAGCAGCCCCATCCCGGGACAGACTACCGGGGAGCTGTTTTTT. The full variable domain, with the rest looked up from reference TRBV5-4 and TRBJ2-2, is ETGVTQSPTHLIKTRGQQVTLRCSSQSGHNTVSWYQQALGQGPQFIFQYYREEENGRGNFPPRFSGLQFPNYSSELNVNALELDDSALYLCASSPIPGQTTGELFFGEGSRLTVL.

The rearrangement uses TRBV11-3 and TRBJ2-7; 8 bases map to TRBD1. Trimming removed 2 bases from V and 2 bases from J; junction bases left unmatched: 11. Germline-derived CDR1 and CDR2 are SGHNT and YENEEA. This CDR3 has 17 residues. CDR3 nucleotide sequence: TGTGCCAGCAGCTTACGAACCGGGACAGGTCTCCCCTACGAGCAGTACTTC. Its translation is CASSLRTGTGLPYEQYF.

CDR3 nucleotide sequence: TGTGCCAGCGGCGACAGGGGACCGAACACTGAAGCTTTCTTT. Protein sequence: CASGDRGPNTEAFF. The chain carries TRBV2 and TRBJ1-1; 8 bases agree with TRBD1. The CDR3 is made up of 14 amino acids. V gave up 8 bases and J gave up 1 base; unmatched junction bases: 6. Looked up from germline, CDR1 is SNHLY and CDR2 is FYNNEI.

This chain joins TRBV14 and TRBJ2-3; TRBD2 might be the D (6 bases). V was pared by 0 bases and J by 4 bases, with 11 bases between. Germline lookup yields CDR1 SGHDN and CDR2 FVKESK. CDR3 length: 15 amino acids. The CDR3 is CASSQDAGSADTQYF. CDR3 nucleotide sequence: TGTGCCAGCAGCCAAGATGCGGGGTCTGCAGATACGCAGTATTTT.

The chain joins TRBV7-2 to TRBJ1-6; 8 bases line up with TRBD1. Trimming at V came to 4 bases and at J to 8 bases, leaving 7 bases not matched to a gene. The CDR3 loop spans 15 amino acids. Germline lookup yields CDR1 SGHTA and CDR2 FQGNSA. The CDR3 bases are TGTGCCAGCAGCTCCCAGGGGGCGCTTGATTCACCCCTCCACTTT. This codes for CASSSQGALDSPLHF.

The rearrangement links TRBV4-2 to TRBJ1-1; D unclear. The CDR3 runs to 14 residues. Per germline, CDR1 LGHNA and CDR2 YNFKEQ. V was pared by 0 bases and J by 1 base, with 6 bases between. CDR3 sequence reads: CASSQDERNTEAFF. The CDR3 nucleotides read TGTGCCAGCAGCCAAGATGAGAGGAACACTGAAGCTTTCTTT.

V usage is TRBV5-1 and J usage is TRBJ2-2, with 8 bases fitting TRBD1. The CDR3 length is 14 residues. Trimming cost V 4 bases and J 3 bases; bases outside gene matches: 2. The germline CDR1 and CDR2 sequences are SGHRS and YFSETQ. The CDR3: CASSPTGDTGELFF. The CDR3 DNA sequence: TGCGCCAGCAGCCCGACAGGGGACACCGGGGAGCTGTTTTTT.

CDR3 loop: CASAMASGAIKQYF. CDR3 DNA sequence: TGTGCCAGCGCTATGGCTAGCGGTGCTATTAAGCAGTACTTC. The chain employs TRBV2 and TRBJ2-7, with 7 bases that match TRBD2. Germline V gene sequence: CDR1 SNHLY, CDR2 FYNNEI. J lost 8 bases, V lost 8 bases, and 15 bases had no gene match. The CDR3 spans 14 residues. The full variable domain, in which reference TRBV2 and TRBJ2-7 provide the parts outside the CDR3, is EPEVTQTPSHQVTQMGQEVILRCVPISNHLYFYWYRQILGQKVEFLVSFYNNEISEKSEIFDDQFSVERPDGSNFTLKIRSTKLEDSAMYFCASAMASGAIKQYFGPGTRLTVT.

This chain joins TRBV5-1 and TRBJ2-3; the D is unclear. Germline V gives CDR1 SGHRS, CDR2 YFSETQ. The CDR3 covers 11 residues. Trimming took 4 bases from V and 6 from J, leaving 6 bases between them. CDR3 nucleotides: TGCGCCAGCAGCCTCGGTGATACGCAGTATTTT. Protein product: CASSLGDTQYF. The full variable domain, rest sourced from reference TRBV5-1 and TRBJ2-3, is KAGVTQTPRYLIKTRGQQVTLSCSPISGHRSVSWYQQTPGQGLQFLFEYFSETQRNKGNFPGRFSGRQFSNSRSEMNVSTLELGDSALYLCASSLGDTQYFGPGTRLTVL.

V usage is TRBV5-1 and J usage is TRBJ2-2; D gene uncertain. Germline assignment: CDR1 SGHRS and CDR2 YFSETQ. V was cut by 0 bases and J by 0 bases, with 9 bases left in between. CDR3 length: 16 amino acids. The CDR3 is CASSLVGVANTGELFF. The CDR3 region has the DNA TGCGCCAGCAGCTTGGTGGGCGTGGCGAACACCGGGGAGCTGTTTTTT.

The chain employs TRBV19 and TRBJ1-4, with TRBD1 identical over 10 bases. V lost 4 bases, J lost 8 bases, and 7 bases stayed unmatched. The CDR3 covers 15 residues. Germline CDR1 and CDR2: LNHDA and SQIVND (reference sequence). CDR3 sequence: CASSTRQGANEKLFF. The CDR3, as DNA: TGTGCCAGTAGTACTCGACAGGGGGCGAACGAAAAACTGTTTTTT.

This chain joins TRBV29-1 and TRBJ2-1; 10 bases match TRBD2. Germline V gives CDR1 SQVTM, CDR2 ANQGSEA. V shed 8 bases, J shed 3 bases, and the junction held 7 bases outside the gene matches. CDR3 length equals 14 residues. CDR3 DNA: TGCAGCATTAGGGAGCGGGGGGGCTACAATGAGCAGTTCTTC. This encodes CSIRERGGYNEQFF.

CDR3 sequence: CASSQQGQGFYEQYF. CDR3 coding DNA: TGTGCCAGCAGTCAGCAGGGACAGGGATTCTACGAGCAGTACTTC. The J gene is TRBJ2-7, the V gene TRBV11-3; 9 bases are shared with TRBD1. The CDR3 runs to 15 residues. From germline, CDR1 is SGHNT and CDR2 YENEEA. The junction had 9 bases not matched to a gene; V was cut back by 6 bases and J by 3 bases.

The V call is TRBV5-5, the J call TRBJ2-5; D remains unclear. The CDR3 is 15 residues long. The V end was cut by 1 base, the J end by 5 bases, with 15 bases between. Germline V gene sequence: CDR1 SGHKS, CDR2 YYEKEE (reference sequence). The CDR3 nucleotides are TGTGCCAGCAGCTTGCTCCCCAAAGCGTCCGAGACCCAGTACTTC. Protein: CASSLLPKASETQYF.

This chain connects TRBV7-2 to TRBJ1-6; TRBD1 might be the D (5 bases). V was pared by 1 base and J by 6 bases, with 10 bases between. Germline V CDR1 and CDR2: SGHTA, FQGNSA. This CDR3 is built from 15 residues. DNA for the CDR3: TGTGCCAGCAGCTTAGGGGGCTATGGTAATTCACCCCTCCACTTT. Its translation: CASSLGGYGNSPLHF. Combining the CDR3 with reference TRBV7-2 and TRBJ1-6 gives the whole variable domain GAGVSQSPSNKVTEKGKDVELRCDPISGHTALYWYRQSLGQGLEFLIYFQGNSAPDKSGLPSDRFSAERTGGSVSTLTIQRTQQEDSAVYLCASSLGGYGNSPLHFGNGTRLTVT.

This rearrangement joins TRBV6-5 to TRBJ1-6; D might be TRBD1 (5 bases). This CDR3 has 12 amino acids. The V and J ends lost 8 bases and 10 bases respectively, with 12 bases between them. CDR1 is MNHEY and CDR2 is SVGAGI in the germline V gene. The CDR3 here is CASGQGGSPLHF. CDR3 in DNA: TGTGCCAGCGGTCAGGGAGGCTCACCCCTCCACTTT.

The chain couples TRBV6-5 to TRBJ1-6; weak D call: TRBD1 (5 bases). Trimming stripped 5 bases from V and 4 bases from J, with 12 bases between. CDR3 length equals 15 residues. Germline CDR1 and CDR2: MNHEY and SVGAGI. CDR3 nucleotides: TGTGCCAGCAGTCCGAAGACAGCGTATAATTCACCCCTCCACTTT. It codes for CASSPKTAYNSPLHF.

DNA of the CDR3: TGTGCCAGCAGCCTTGGCAGGCCTAGCACAGATACGCAGTATTTT. Amino acid sequence: CASSLGRPSTDTQYF. The genes are TRBV5-6 and TRBJ2-3; no reliable D call. The CDR3 totals 15 residues. The V gene lost 4 bases and the J gene lost 0 bases, with 12 bases spanning the gap. The germline gives CDR1 SGHDT, CDR2 YYEEEE.

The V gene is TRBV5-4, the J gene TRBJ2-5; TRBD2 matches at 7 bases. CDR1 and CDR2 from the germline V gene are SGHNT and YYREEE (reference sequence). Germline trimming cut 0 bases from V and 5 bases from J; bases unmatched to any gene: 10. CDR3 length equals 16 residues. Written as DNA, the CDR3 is TGTGCCAGCAGCTTGGAGGTAGCGGGCGCCGCCGAGACCCAGTACTTC. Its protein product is CASSLEVAGAAETQYF. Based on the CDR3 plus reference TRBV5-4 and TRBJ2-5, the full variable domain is ETGVTQSPTHLIKTRGQQVTLRCSSQSGHNTVSWYQQALGQGPQFIFQYYREEENGRGNFPPRFSGLQFPNYSSELNVNALELDDSALYLCASSLEVAGAAETQYFGPGTRLLVL.

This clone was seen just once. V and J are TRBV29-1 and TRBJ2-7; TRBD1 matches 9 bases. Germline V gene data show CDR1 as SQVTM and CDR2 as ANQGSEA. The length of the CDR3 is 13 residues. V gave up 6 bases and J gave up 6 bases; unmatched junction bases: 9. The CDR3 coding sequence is TGCAGCGTCGAGCGGGACAGGGATACCGAGCAGTACTTC. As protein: CSVERDRDTEQYF.

CDR3: CASSYGAGIIQETQYF. The CDR3, as DNA: TGTGCCAGCAGTTACGGGGCAGGGATTATCCAAGAGACCCAGTACTTC. The gene calls are TRBV6-5 and TRBJ2-5, with a possible D match to TRBD1 (5 bases). The V end was cut by 2 bases, the J end by 1 base, with 14 bases between. This CDR3 is 16 amino acids long. Germline CDR1 MNHEY, CDR2 SVGAGI.